The clone carrying this T cell receptor (beta chain) was detected only once. Its antigen is as yet unknown. This entry comes from a study of graft-versus-host responses after intestinal transplantation. Looking at the study overall: Every recipient had anti-thymocyte globulin induction and three to four years of tacrolimus plus steroids. Notes on the study in general: GvH clones occurred in recipient marrow; some first appeared in ileum or blood. Graft-donor T cell macrochimerism coincided with high graft-versus-host to host-versus-graft clonal ratios in allografts.

Data came from immunoSEQ multiplex PCR; TCRdb stores just in-frame clones and leaves some out. The profile shows nearly 45,000 clones, 91% of them singletons. V was clipped by 2 bases and J by 4 bases; unmatched bases: 5. This CDR3 region has 16 residues. The germline gives CDR1 MNHNY, CDR2 SVGAGI (reference sequence). This TCR derives from a human patient who received an intestinal transplant, so some T cells may come from the graft donor. Sequences were derived from PBMCs, sampled 524 days after transplant. V is TRBV6-6 and J is TRBJ1-3; 10 bases line up with TRBD1. The CDR3 spells CASSYPGTGAGNTIYF. As DNA, the CDR3 is TGTGCCAGCAGTTACCCCGGGACAGGGGCAGGAAACACCATATATTTT.